Shown below are 30 T cell receptor beta chains from a single sample sequenced in a study of a mutant IDH1 vaccine in newly diagnosed glioma. The method was immunoSEQ multiplex PCR; TCRdb's version includes in-frame clones alone and lacks a portion of them. The sample records 95,000 to 100,000 clones, roughly 90% being singletons. Time point described: baseline, week 1 (first vaccination visit). Stated treatment: pre-vaccination baseline after standard-of-care therapy. The sample in question was PBMCs, obtained from a glioma patient treated with radiotherapy, temozolomide or both. These receptors originate from a woman aged 45 to 65 with glioma.

The genes are TRBV13 and TRBJ1-3; TRBD1 is a possible D gene (6 bases). The CDR3 spans 16 residues. V lost 5 bases and J 4 bases, leaving 18 bases between the germline ends. Germline CDR1 is PRHDT and CDR2 is FYEKMQ (reference sequence). The CDR3 bases are TGTGCCAGCAGCCGCGCCCCACAGGGACCCGGAAACACCATATATTTT. Its translation is CASSRAPQGPGNTIYF.

This sequence joins TRBV5-1 and TRBJ2-3; TRBD2 aligns across 10 bases. V shed 4 bases, J shed 4 bases, and the junction held 9 bases outside the gene matches. Per the germline V gene, CDR1 is SGHRS and CDR2 is YFSETQ. This CDR3 has 16 amino acids. The CDR3, as DNA: TGCGCCAGCAGCCTGACCGGGACTAGCGAGGCAGATACGCAGTATTTT. Amino acid sequence: CASSLTGTSEADTQYF.

CDR3 sequence reads: CAWSTGTTQYF. The CDR3 region has the DNA TGTGCCTGGAGTACCGGGACTACGCAGTATTTT. The chain links TRBV30 to TRBJ2-3; D is possibly TRBD1 or TRBD2 (5 bases each). The CDR3 is 11 residues long. Trimming stripped 2 bases from V and 8 bases from J, with 8 bases between. The germline V gene encodes CDR1 GTSNPN and CDR2 SVGIG (reference sequence).

V usage is TRBV7-3 and J usage is TRBJ2-1; a possible D gene is TRBD1 (6 bases). The germline V gene encodes CDR1 SGHTA and CDR2 FQGTGA. Trimming took off 3 bases at V and 5 bases at J, with 11 bases between the two ends. The CDR3 has 14 residues. The CDR3 DNA reads as TGTGCCAGCAGCTTCAGCGACAGGCACAATGAGCAGTTCTTC. Translation gives CASSFSDRHNEQFF. Variable domain in full (rest from reference TRBV7-3 and TRBJ2-1): GAGVSQTPSNKVTEKGKYVELRCDPISGHTALYWYRQSLGQGPEFLIYFQGTGAADDSGLPNDRFFAVRPEGSVSTLKIQRTERGDSAVYLCASSFSDRHNEQFFGPGTRLTVL.

The genes are TRBV27 and TRBJ2-3, with TRBD2 identical over 9 bases. The CDR3 has 15 residues. V shed 3 bases, J shed 2 bases, and the junction held 3 bases outside the gene matches. Germline assignment: CDR1 MNHEY and CDR2 SMNVEV (reference sequence). The CDR3 DNA reads TGTGCCAGCAGTTTCTCTAGCGGGGCCACAGATACGCAGTATTTT. It specifies CASSFSSGATDTQYF.

This chain joins TRBV28 and TRBJ2-7, with D uncertain. The germline V gene encodes CDR1 MDHEN and CDR2 SYDVKM. V was shortened by 5 bases and J by 0 bases, with 14 bases between the two germline ends. The CDR3 covers 15 residues. The CDR3, as DNA: TGTGCCAGCAGTCCCATCTTGAGCGTCTCCTACGAGCAGTACTTC. Translation: CASSPILSVSYEQYF.

The chain couples TRBV10-2 to TRBJ2-2; 9 bases map to TRBD2. The CDR3 is made up of 17 amino acids. With V trimmed by 3 bases and J by 0 bases, 5 bases remained unmatched. Germline V gene data show CDR1 as WSHSY and CDR2 as SAAADI. The CDR3 DNA sequence: TGCGCCAGCAGTGATCCTAGCGGGAAGGCGAACACCGGGGAGCTGTTTTTT. It translates to CASSDPSGKANTGELFF.

This chain joins TRBV15 and TRBJ2-3; TRBD2 aligns across 11 bases. After removal of 1 base from V and 3 bases from J, the junction contained 9 bases not matched to a gene. The CDR3 consists of 18 residues. CDR1 is LNHNV, CDR2 YYDKDF, per germline (reference sequence). The CDR3 nucleotides read TGTGCCACCAGCAGAGTCGGTAGCGGGAGGGCCTGGACAGATACGCAGTATTTT. Translated, it gives CATSRVGSGRAWTDTQYF.

This sequence joins TRBV5-8 and TRBJ2-5; 15 positions match TRBD2. CDR1 and CDR2 from the germline V gene are SGHTS and YDEGEE. The CDR3 is 17 amino acids. J was trimmed by 5 bases and V by 4 bases; bases with no gene match: 9. The CDR3 protein is CASSAPGTSGRKETQYF. The CDR3 DNA sequence: TGTGCCAGCAGCGCCCCCGGGACTAGCGGGAGGAAGGAGACCCAGTACTTC. Combining the CDR3 with reference TRBV5-8 and TRBJ2-5 gives the whole variable domain EAGVTQSPTHLIKTRGQQATLRCSPISGHTSVYWYQQALGLGLQFLLWYDEGEERNRGNFPPRFSGRQFPNYSSELNVNALELEDSALYLCASSAPGTSGRKETQYFGPGTRLLVL.

The rearrangement uses TRBV7-9 and TRBJ2-3; D unclear. CDR1 and CDR2 from the germline V gene are SEHNR and FQNEAQ (reference sequence). Between the trimmed V and J ends, which lost 5 bases and 5 bases, there was a span of 11 bases. CDR3 length equals 13 residues. Written as DNA, the CDR3 is TGTGCCAGCAGCCTAACCGTCGGAGATACGCAGTATTTT. It is translated as CASSLTVGDTQYF.

The V call is TRBV30, the J call TRBJ2-6; TRBD1 agrees at 7 bases. This CDR3 is 18 amino acids long. The ends lost 3 bases at V and 0 bases at J; junction bases unmatched: 11. Germline lookup yields CDR1 GTSNPN and CDR2 SVGIG (reference sequence). CDR3: CAWRLIRDRISGANVLTF. The DNA for the CDR3 is TGTGCCTGGAGACTGATCCGGGACAGAATCTCTGGGGCCAACGTCCTGACTTTC.

V and J are TRBV27 and TRBJ2-1; TRBD2 might be the D (6 bases). CDR3 size: 16 residues. Trimming removed 5 bases at V and 1 base at J, with 15 bases between. From germline, CDR1 is MNHEY and CDR2 SMNVEV (reference sequence). CDR3 protein: CASSMVGGPSYNEQFF. Written as DNA, the CDR3 is TGTGCCAGCAGTATGGTCGGGGGACCTTCCTACAATGAGCAGTTCTTC.

The chain has TRBV5-1 and TRBJ2-3, with 9 nucleotides matching TRBD2. With V trimmed by 3 bases and J by 1 base, 3 bases remained unmatched. The CDR3 covers 15 residues. Germline V lookup: CDR1 SGHRS, CDR2 YFSETQ. DNA for the CDR3: TGCGCCAGCAGCTGGGCGGGAGGGGGCACAGATACGCAGTATTTT. Protein product: CASSWAGGGTDTQYF.

The chain combines TRBV5-1 with TRBJ2-5, with D uncertain. This CDR3 is built from 13 residues. V gave up 3 bases and J gave up 5 bases, with 11 bases separating them. The germline gives CDR1 SGHRS, CDR2 YFSETQ. The CDR3 here is CASSSFLGETQYF. The CDR3 DNA reads TGCGCCAGCAGCTCCTTCCTAGGGGAGACCCAGTACTTC.

The J gene is TRBJ2-5, the V gene TRBV18; tentatively, D is TRBD1 (5 bases). The length of the CDR3 is 15 residues. Trimming took off 8 bases at V and 3 bases at J, with 19 bases between the two ends. CDR1 is KGHSH, CDR2 LQKENI, per germline. Here the CDR3 DNA reads TGTGCCAGCCGAACCATTAGGGCGACAGAAGAGACCCAGTACTTC. Translated, it gives CASRTIRATEETQYF.

The chain is built from TRBV28 and TRBJ2-1; 10 nucleotides match TRBD2. This CDR3 has 17 amino acids. With V trimmed by 3 bases and J by 4 bases, 9 bases remained unmatched. CDR1 and CDR2 from the germline V gene are MDHEN and SYDVKM. The CDR3 protein is CASSFPTSGHGYNEQFF. As DNA, the CDR3 is TGTGCCAGCAGTTTCCCGACTAGCGGGCATGGTTACAATGAGCAGTTCTTC.

This chain links TRBV2 with TRBJ2-7; D is perhaps TRBD2 (6 bases). From germline, CDR1 is SNHLY and CDR2 FYNNEI. Trimming took off 7 bases at V and 2 bases at J, with 9 bases between the two ends. The CDR3 contains 12 residues. CDR3 sequence (DNA): TGTGCCAGCAAAGCGGGCCCCTACGAGCAGTACTTC. Encoded protein: CASKAGPYEQYF.

The chain employs TRBV27 and TRBJ2-3; TRBD2 matches at 9 bases. Trimming cost V 3 bases and J 3 bases; bases outside gene matches: 4. Looked up from germline, CDR1 is MNHEY and CDR2 is SMNVEV (reference sequence). CDR3 length: 15 amino acids. The CDR3 loop reads CASSLRGRVTDTQYF. Here the CDR3 DNA reads TGTGCCAGCAGTTTGCGCGGGAGGGTAACAGATACGCAGTATTTT.

This chain links TRBV4-1 with TRBJ2-5; possible D gene TRBD2, 5 bases. There are 14 residues in the CDR3. Germline CDR1 and CDR2: MGHRA and YSYEKL. With 2 bases removed from V and 3 bases from J, the gap between germline ends came to 10 bases. DNA of the CDR3: TGCGCCAGCAGCCAATTCCCGGGAAAAGAGACCCAGTACTTC. Translated: CASSQFPGKETQYF.

This chain uses TRBV30 with TRBJ2-3; D gene unclear. The CDR3 contains 12 residues. Trimming took 3 bases from V and 6 from J, leaving 10 bases between them. From germline, CDR1 is GTSNPN and CDR2 SVGIG (reference sequence). CDR3: CAWSPAGDTQYF. The CDR3 bases are TGTGCCTGGAGCCCCGCTGGGGATACGCAGTATTTT.

V gene TRBV6-6 combines with J gene TRBJ1-4, with TRBD1 identical over 9 bases. The CDR3 extends over 15 amino acids. The junction had 6 bases not matched to a gene; V was cut back by 10 bases and J by 0 bases. Germline V gives CDR1 MNHNY, CDR2 SVGAGI (reference sequence). The CDR3 here is CATKQGATTNEKLFF. DNA for the CDR3: TGTGCCACCAAACAGGGGGCCACAACTAATGAAAAACTGTTTTTT.

The chain couples TRBV10-2 to TRBJ2-7; D not certain. V dropped 2 bases and J dropped 2 bases, with 4 bases sitting between them. Per germline, CDR1 WSHSY and CDR2 SAAADI. This CDR3 region has 12 residues. CDR3 DNA sequence: TGCGCCAGCAGTGAGACTACCTACGAGCAGTACTTC. It encodes CASSETTYEQYF.

The genes are TRBV5-4 and TRBJ2-2, with unresolved D. Trimming left V 1 base short and J 4 bases short, with 11 bases between. The germline CDR1 and CDR2 sequences are SGHNT and YYREEE (reference sequence). The CDR3 extends over 15 amino acids. DNA of the CDR3: TGTGCCAGCAGCTTGAATAGGGTGGGCACCGGGGAGCTGTTTTTT. As protein: CASSLNRVGTGELFF.

This chain links TRBV7-9 with TRBJ1-2; TRBD1 aligns across 9 bases. V lost 5 bases to trimming and J lost 4 bases; unmatched junction nucleotides: 5. Germline CDR1 reads SEHNR; CDR2 reads FQNEAQ (reference sequence). This CDR3 has 14 amino acids. CDR3 protein: CASSPQGAGYGYTF. CDR3 DNA sequence: TGTGCCAGCAGCCCACAGGGGGCGGGCTATGGCTACACCTTC.

The V and J genes are TRBV6-5 and TRBJ1-3; 8 bases are a match to TRBD1. The CDR3 is 14 residues long. The junction had 3 bases not matched to a gene; V was cut back by 2 bases and J by 6 bases. CDR1 and CDR2 from the germline V gene are MNHEY and SVGAGI. CDR3: CASSYTTGANTIYF. The CDR3 nucleotides are TGTGCCAGCAGTTACACGACAGGGGCAAACACCATATATTTT.

The chain links TRBV6-1 to TRBJ2-7; 10 bases align to TRBD2. Germline V gives CDR1 MNHNS, CDR2 SASEGT. The CDR3 covers 14 residues. After removal of 7 bases from V and 3 bases from J, the junction contained 6 bases not matched to a gene. Written as DNA, the CDR3 is TGTGCCAGCAAATTAACTAGCGGGGTCTACGAGCAGTACTTC. It codes for CASKLTSGVYEQYF.

The CDR3 nucleotides are TGTGCCAGCAGCTGGGGAAGAAGCGGGGGCTACAATGAGCAGTTCTTC. It translates to CASSWGRSGGYNEQFF. The genes are TRBV11-1 and TRBJ2-1; 8 positions match TRBD2. This CDR3 has 16 amino acids. Germline CDR1 is SGHAT and CDR2 is FQDESV (reference sequence). Unmatched junction bases numbered 8, after V lost 4 bases and J lost 3 bases.

The CDR3 coding sequence is TGCGCCAGCAGCCCGCCCGGCAGCTCAGAGCAGTTCTTC. Its translation is CASSPPGSSEQFF. V is TRBV5-1 and J is TRBJ2-1; no definite D call. The CDR3 consists of 13 residues. The V end lost 4 bases, the J end lost 10 bases, and 15 bases lay between the germline ends. Germline-derived CDR1 and CDR2 are SGHRS and YFSETQ.

DNA of the CDR3: TGTGCCAGCACCTCTCGGGGCTGGCGGAACATTCAGTACTTC. Translated: CASTSRGWRNIQYF. This chain connects TRBV6-5 to TRBJ2-4; D possibly uses TRBD1 or TRBD2 (5 bases each). The germline CDR1 and CDR2 sequences are MNHEY and SVGAGI. CDR3 length equals 14 residues. With 7 bases removed from V and 7 bases from J, the gap between germline ends came to 17 bases.

The V gene is TRBV28, the J gene TRBJ1-2; D is unclear. With 5 bases removed from V and 5 bases from J, the gap between germline ends came to 9 bases. The V gene's germline CDR1 is MDHEN and CDR2 SYDVKM. The CDR3 is 12 amino acids. The CDR3 DNA reads TGTGCCAGCAGTAATCGCGGATATGGCTACACCTTC. This codes for CASSNRGYGYTF.